The clone carrying this T cell receptor beta chain was recorded a few times. This sample is part of a study of CD8 T cells in Susac syndrome. Reverse transcription of about 0.5 to 1 ug RNA used random hexamers. TCRdb independently ran MiXCR on the immunoSEQ multiplex PCR reads; one entry per CDR3 protein. This table holds 53,000 or so distinct CDR3 sequences, approximately 94% found once. The CDR3 is 14 residues long. Germline V gene lookup returns CDR1 SEHNR and CDR2 FQNEAQ (reference sequence). With 1 base removed from V and 3 bases from J, the gap between germline ends came to 10 bases. The chain uses TRBV7-9 and TRBJ2-7; maybe TRBD2 (5 bases). The clonotype comes from a human donor in good health. Sequencing was carried out using CD8+ T cells from PBMCs. The CDR3 reads CASSLGGEGYEQYF. The CDR3 DNA is TGTGCCAGCAGCTTAGGGGGAGAGGGCTACGAGCAGTACTTC.